Each of the 27 T cell receptor beta chains below was sequenced from the same sample in a study of blood T cell repertoires in COVID-19. Method: immunoSEQ multiplex PCR; TCRdb's copy keeps in-frame clones and lacks some. Among 91,000 or so clones, about 83% were seen once, and the ten largest hold approximately 15%. Input material: peripheral blood. Receptors originate from a human donor in a cohort sampled during active COVID-19.

The CDR3 DNA is TGTGCCAGCAGTGAAATGGGACTAGCGGGTCGAAATGAGCAGTTCTTC. Protein: CASSEMGLAGRNEQFF. This chain uses TRBV2 with TRBJ2-1; 12 nucleotides align to TRBD2. The trim removed 2 bases at V and 7 bases at J, leaving 6 bases unmatched. Germline CDR1 and CDR2: SNHLY and FYNNEI. CDR3 length equals 16 residues.

The CDR3 bases are TGTGCCAGCAGTTACTCGATGGAACGGGGTCTCAATGAGCAGTTCTTC. Its protein product is CASSYSMERGLNEQFF. This chain joins TRBV6-5 and TRBJ2-1, with D possibly TRBD2 on 5 matching bases. Per the germline V gene, CDR1 is MNHEY and CDR2 is SVGAGI. The CDR3 extends over 16 amino acids. The V and J ends lost 0 bases and 6 bases respectively, with 15 bases between them.

This clone was found a few times. The chain recombines TRBV6-5 with TRBJ1-5; maybe TRBD1 (6 bases). CDR3 length: 15 amino acids. V was clipped by 6 bases and J by 2 bases, with 14 bases between them. Germline V gives CDR1 MNHEY, CDR2 SVGAGI. CDR3 nucleotides: TGTGCCAGCAGCCCCACAGGGTTAGGCAATCAGCCCCAGCATTTT. Its protein product is CASSPTGLGNQPQHF.

The genes are TRBV27 and TRBJ1-4; TRBD1 matches 8 bases. Germline V lookup: CDR1 MNHEY, CDR2 SMNVEV (reference sequence). J lost 8 bases, V lost 2 bases, and 4 bases had no gene match. The CDR3 is made up of 14 amino acids. The CDR3 nucleotides are TGTGCCAGCAGTTTACAGGGGGCAGGAGAAAAACTGTTTTTT. Its protein product is CASSLQGAGEKLFF.

The chain is built from TRBV10-1 and TRBJ1-2; D unclear. The germline CDR1 and CDR2 sequences are WNHNN and SYGVQD (reference sequence). Trimming cost V 0 bases and J 4 bases, with 15 bases left between them. This CDR3 region has 16 residues. The CDR3 loop is CASSESISKDFYGYTF. CDR3 nucleotide sequence: TGCGCCAGCAGTGAGTCGATCAGTAAAGACTTCTATGGCTACACCTTC.

This clone appeared once. V gene TRBV3-1 (or the pseudogene TRBV3-2) combines with J gene TRBJ1-1; possible D gene TRBD1, 5 bases. This CDR3 is 14 amino acids long. Trimming removed 4 bases from V and 1 base from J, with 10 bases in between. The V gene's germline CDR1 is LGHDT and CDR2 YNNKEL (reference sequence). The CDR3 loop reads CASSRGGGNTEAFF. In DNA form, the CDR3 reads TGTGCCAGCAGCCGAGGCGGGGGGAACACTGAAGCTTTCTTT.

The rearrangement links TRBV6-5 to TRBJ2-7, with TRBD1 matching over 10 bases. V was pared by 7 bases and J by 1 base, with 4 bases of the junction left unmatched. There are 14 residues in the CDR3. Germline loops: CDR1 MNHEY, CDR2 SVGAGI. CDR3 bases: TGTGCCAGCATAAGGACAGGGGGGTCCTACGAGCAGTACTTC. This sequence encodes CASIRTGGSYEQYF.

This sequence joins TRBV30 and TRBJ2-7, with D unresolved. In germline, CDR1 is GTSNPN, CDR2 SVGIG (reference sequence). The V gene lost 2 bases and the J gene lost 4 bases, with 18 bases spanning the gap. The CDR3 spans 15 residues. DNA for the CDR3: TGTGCCTGGAGTAGCCCTAATGGGTTGGAGTACGAGCAGTACTTC. Its protein product is CAWSSPNGLEYEQYF.

This clone appeared once. The chain carries TRBV2 and TRBJ1-1; TRBD1 agrees at 10 bases. V gave up 6 bases and J gave up 7 bases; unmatched junction bases: 8. This CDR3 has 14 residues. Per germline, CDR1 SNHLY and CDR2 FYNNEI. CDR3 loop: CASRGGQGINEAFF. DNA of the CDR3: TGTGCCAGCAGGGGGGGACAGGGGATAAATGAAGCTTTCTTT.

The chain carries TRBV28 and TRBJ1-2, with D possibly being TRBD1 (5 bases). This CDR3 has 14 residues. Trimming stripped 7 bases from V and 5 bases from J, with 17 bases between. Per germline, CDR1 MDHEN and CDR2 SYDVKM. The CDR3: CASTWEGPSYGYTF. The CDR3 bases are TGTGCCAGCACCTGGGAGGGACCCTCTTATGGCTACACCTTC.

This sequence joins TRBV11-3 and TRBJ1-3; unclear D gene. CDR3 length equals 14 residues. V was cut by 3 bases and J by 4 bases, with 10 bases left in between. Germline lookup yields CDR1 SGHNT and CDR2 YENEEA. The CDR3 region has the DNA TGTGCCAGCAGCTTCTATATTGCCGGAAACACCATATATTTT. Translated: CASSFYIAGNTIYF. The whole variable domain, filled in from reference TRBV11-3 and TRBJ1-3, reads EAGVVQSPRYKIIEKKQPVAFWCNPISGHNTLYWYLQNLGQGPELLIRYENEEAVDDSQLPKDRFSAERLKGVDSTLKIQPAELGDSAVYLCASSFYIAGNTIYFGEGSWLTVV.

The J gene is TRBJ2-5, the V gene TRBV5-1; 10 bases are a match to TRBD1. V was pared by 4 bases and J by 5 bases, with 8 bases of the junction left unmatched. The CDR3 is 15 amino acids. The V gene's germline CDR1 is SGHRS and CDR2 YFSETQ. CDR3 nucleotide sequence: TGCGCCAGCAGCGACCGGGACAGGGGCGTGGAGACCCAGTACTTC. It encodes CASSDRDRGVETQYF.

The gene calls are TRBV5-4 and TRBJ2-3; 10 bases fit TRBD2. Germline values: CDR1 SGHNT, CDR2 YYREEE (reference sequence). This CDR3 comprises 15 residues. V was clipped by 7 bases and J by 2 bases; unmatched bases: 7. CDR3 protein: CASQASGGLTDTQYF. CDR3 nucleotides: TGTGCCAGCCAGGCTAGCGGGGGCCTCACAGATACGCAGTATTTT.

V and J are TRBV7-9 and TRBJ2-5, with 11 bases matching TRBD2. The germline CDR1 and CDR2 sequences are SEHNR and FQNEAQ (reference sequence). The J segment lost 3 bases and the V segment lost 1 base, leaving 4 bases of the junction unmatched. There are 16 residues in the CDR3. The CDR3, as DNA: TGTGCCAGCAGCTTAGTGTCTAGCGGGGGGAAAGAGACCCAGTACTTC. Amino acid sequence: CASSLVSSGGKETQYF.

V and J are TRBV9 and TRBJ1-3; D gene unclear. The ends were cut back, 2 bases at V and 0 bases at J, with 9 bases in the middle. Germline V gene lookup returns CDR1 SGDLS and CDR2 YYNGEE. The CDR3 runs 15 residues. CDR3 bases: TGTGCCAGCAGCGTGGGCAGCATCTCTGGAAACACCATATATTTT. Translation: CASSVGSISGNTIYF.

This chain links TRBV14 with TRBJ1-3; unclear D gene. This CDR3 has 14 residues. V was clipped by 1 base and J by 4 bases, with 8 bases between them. Germline V CDR1 and CDR2: SGHDN, FVKESK. The CDR3 loop reads CASSQVVFGNTIYF. DNA of the CDR3: TGTGCCAGCAGCCAAGTAGTCTTCGGAAACACCATATATTTT.

This chain links TRBV4-3 with TRBJ1-5, with D unclear. The V and J ends lost 0 bases and 1 base respectively, with 7 bases between them. This CDR3 is built from 15 residues. The germline V gene has CDR1 LGHNA and CDR2 YSLEER. In nucleotides, the CDR3 is TGCGCCAGCAGCCAAGAGGTAGTGAGCAATCAGCCCCAGCATTTT. Translating gives CASSQEVVSNQPQHF.

The V gene is TRBV27, the J gene TRBJ2-1; 10 positions match TRBD2. The germline V gene encodes CDR1 MNHEY and CDR2 SMNVEV (reference sequence). The CDR3 contains 15 residues. Losses at the gene ends were 4 bases for V and 3 bases for J; bases not matched to a gene: 3. CDR3 region: CASSSGTSVYNEQFF. CDR3 bases: TGTGCCAGCAGTTCCGGGACTAGCGTCTACAATGAGCAGTTCTTC.

This chain connects TRBV29-1 to TRBJ1-4; 8 bases fit TRBD1. The germline V gene has CDR1 SQVTM and CDR2 ANQGSEA. The CDR3 is 14 amino acids. V shed 6 bases and J 13 bases; nucleotides not matched to a gene: 16. The CDR3 sequence: CSVAPQDRVLGLFF. The DNA of the CDR3 is TGCAGCGTCGCCCCCCAGGACAGGGTTTTGGGACTGTTTTTT. Full variable domain (missing parts from reference TRBV29-1 and TRBJ1-4): SAVISQKPSRDICQRGTSLTIQCQVDSQVTMMFWYRQQPGQSLTLIATANQGSEATYESGFVIDKFPISRPNLTFSTLTVSNMSPEDSSIYLCSVAPQDRVLGLFFGSGTQLSVL.

The rearrangement joins TRBV2 to TRBJ2-7; D not certain. V was clipped by 3 bases and J by 5 bases, with 5 bases between them. Looked up from germline, CDR1 is SNHLY and CDR2 is FYNNEI. CDR3 length: 11 residues. The CDR3 region is CASSDGDEQYF. For the CDR3, the DNA is TGTGCCAGCAGTGACGGAGACGAGCAGTACTTC.

This clone was observed once. Germline is not matched at one junction end, which may reflect a read error. The CDR3 is CASSHGGREDHF. DNA for the CDR3: TGTGCCAGCAGCCATGGTGGGCGGGAGGACCACTTC. This chain links TRBV3-1 (or the pseudogene TRBV3-2) with TRBJ2-5; the match to TRBD2 covers 8 bases. The CDR3 has 12 residues. Germline lookup yields CDR1 LGHDT and CDR2 YNNKEL (reference sequence).

This clone was seen a handful of times. This rearrangement joins TRBV18 to TRBJ2-1, with 7 bases fitting TRBD1. Germline-derived CDR1 and CDR2 are KGHSH and LQKENI. CDR3 size: 16 residues. J was trimmed by 0 bases and V by 4 bases; bases with no gene match: 6. The CDR3, as DNA: TGTGCCAGCTCACTCTCGACAGGGTCCTCCTACAATGAGCAGTTCTTC. It is translated as CASSLSTGSSYNEQFF.

This clone occurred a few times. The chain joins TRBV19 to TRBJ1-1; 7 bases align to TRBD1. V was pared by 6 bases and J by 8 bases, with 12 bases of the junction left unmatched. The germline V gene encodes CDR1 LNHDA and CDR2 SQIVND (reference sequence). The CDR3 runs to 14 residues. The CDR3 region has the DNA TGTGCCAGTAGACGCCCAGGGGGGTTCGCGGAAGCTTTCTTT. Translated, it gives CASRRPGGFAEAFF.

The genes are TRBV9 and TRBJ2-2; TRBD2 might be the D (6 bases). V was clipped by 7 bases and J by 0 bases, with 13 bases between them. The length of the CDR3 is 15 residues. Germline lookup yields CDR1 SGDLS and CDR2 YYNGEE. The CDR3 region has the DNA TGTGCCAGCGGGTGGCGGGGCGCGAACACCGGGGAGCTGTTTTTT. This codes for CASGWRGANTGELFF.

This chain uses TRBV5-1 with TRBJ1-4, with TRBD1 identical over 7 bases. The CDR3 is made up of 14 amino acids. J gave up 7 bases and V 4 bases, and 7 bases lay outside the gene matches. Germline values: CDR1 SGHRS, CDR2 YFSETQ. CDR3 region: CASSPGGVGEKLFF. The CDR3 DNA follows: TGCGCCAGCAGCCCAGGGGGAGTTGGTGAAAAACTGTTTTTT.

A word on this clone: A read error may account for a junction end that differs from germline. The DNA for the CDR3 is TGTGCCAGCAGTGACTCCCTGACTAGCGGCACAGATACGCAGTATTTT. Its protein product is CASSDSLTSGTDTQYF. V usage is TRBV6-2 or TRBV6-3 and J usage is TRBJ2-3; TRBD2 aligns across 8 bases. The CDR3 sequence is 16 residues long. CDR1 is MNHEY, CDR2 SVGEGT, per germline.

The chain is built from TRBV7-9 and TRBJ1-2; no reliable D call. The CDR3 is 14 residues long. The V end lost 5 bases, the J end lost 4 bases, and 14 bases lay between the germline ends. Germline loops: CDR1 SEHNR, CDR2 FQNEAQ (reference sequence). The CDR3 sequence: CASSPVGVGYGYTF. CDR3 nucleotides: TGTGCCAGCAGCCCAGTCGGGGTTGGCTATGGCTACACCTTC.